This T cell receptor beta chain is from a study of blood T cell repertoires in COVID-19. At the level of the study: Spain, Italy and the United States supplied samples that represented acute and convalescent COVID-19. Sources were T cells, B-cell-depleted T cells, or PBMCs; the material itself was cDNA or gDNA.

Authors' methods: Nucleated cell number was recorded as an estimate derived from reference gene primer amplification. Method: immunoSEQ multiplex PCR; TCRdb's copy keeps in-frame clones and lacks some. Clonal size and the V and J genes are those of that table, whereas D and trimming came from the DNA. The table records a few hundred thousand clones, about nine tenths of them present only once. Germline CDR1 reads MDHEN; CDR2 reads SYDVKM. The V end lost 7 bases, the J end lost 2 bases, and 15 bases lay between the germline ends. The CDR3 loop spans 15 amino acids. The specimen sequenced was peripheral blood. The sequence derives from a woman aged 25 to 39 with active or convalescent COVID-19. The chain uses TRBV28 and TRBJ1-5, with D perhaps TRBD1 (5 bases). The CDR3 nucleotides read TGTGCCAGCAACATCCCAGGGTGGGGCAATCAGCCCCAGCATTTT. It codes for CASNIPGWGNQPQHF.